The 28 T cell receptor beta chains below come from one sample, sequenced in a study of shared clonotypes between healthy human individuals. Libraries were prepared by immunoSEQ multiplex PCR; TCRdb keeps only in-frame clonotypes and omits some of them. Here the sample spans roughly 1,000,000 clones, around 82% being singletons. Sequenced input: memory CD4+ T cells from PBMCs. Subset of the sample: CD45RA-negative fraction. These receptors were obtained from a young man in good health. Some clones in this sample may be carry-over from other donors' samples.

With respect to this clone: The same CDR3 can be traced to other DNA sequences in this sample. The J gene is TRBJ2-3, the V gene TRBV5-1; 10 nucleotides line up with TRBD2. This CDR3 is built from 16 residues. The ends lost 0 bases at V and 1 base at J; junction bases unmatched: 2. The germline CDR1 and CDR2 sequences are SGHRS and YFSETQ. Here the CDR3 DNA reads TGCGCCAGCAGCTTGGAGCTAGCGGGAGGCACAGATACGCAGTATTTT. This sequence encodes CASSLELAGGTDTQYF.

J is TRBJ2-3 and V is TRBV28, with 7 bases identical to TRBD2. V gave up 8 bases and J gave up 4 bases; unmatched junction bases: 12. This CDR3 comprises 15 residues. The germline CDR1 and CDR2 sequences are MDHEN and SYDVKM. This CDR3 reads CASGDASGEADTQYF. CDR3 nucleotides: TGTGCCAGCGGGGACGCTAGCGGCGAGGCAGATACGCAGTATTTT.

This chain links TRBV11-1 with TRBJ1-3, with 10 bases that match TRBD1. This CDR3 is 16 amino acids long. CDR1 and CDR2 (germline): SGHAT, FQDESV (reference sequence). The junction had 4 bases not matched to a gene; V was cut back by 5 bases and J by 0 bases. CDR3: CASSARDRGSGNTIYF. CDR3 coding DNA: TGTGCCAGCAGCGCACGGGACAGGGGCTCTGGAAACACCATATATTTT. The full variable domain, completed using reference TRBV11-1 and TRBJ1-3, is EAEVAQSPRYKITEKSQAVAFWCDPISGHATLYWYRQILGQGPELLVQFQDESVVDDSQLPKDRFSAERLKGVDSTLKIQPAELGDSAMYLCASSARDRGSGNTIYFGEGSWLTVV.

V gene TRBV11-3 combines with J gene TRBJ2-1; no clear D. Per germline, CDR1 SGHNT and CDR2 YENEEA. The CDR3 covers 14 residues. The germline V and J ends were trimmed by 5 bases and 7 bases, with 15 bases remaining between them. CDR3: CASSLMGVGNEQFF. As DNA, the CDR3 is TGTGCCAGCAGCCTAATGGGCGTCGGGAATGAGCAGTTCTTC. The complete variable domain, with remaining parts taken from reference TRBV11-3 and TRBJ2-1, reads EAGVVQSPRYKIIEKKQPVAFWCNPISGHNTLYWYLQNLGQGPELLIRYENEEAVDDSQLPKDRFSAERLKGVDSTLKIQPAELGDSAVYLCASSLMGVGNEQFFGPGTRLTVL.

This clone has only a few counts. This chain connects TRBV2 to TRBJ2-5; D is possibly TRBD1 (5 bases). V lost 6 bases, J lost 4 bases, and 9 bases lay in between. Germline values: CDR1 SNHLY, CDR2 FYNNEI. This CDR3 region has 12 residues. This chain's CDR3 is CASSATAETQYF. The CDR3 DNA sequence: TGTGCCAGCAGCGCGACAGCAGAGACCCAGTACTTC.

The CDR3 here is CASSWGLESGELFF. The CDR3 region has the DNA TGTGCCAGCAGCTGGGGACTAGAAAGCGGGGAGCTGTTTTTT. The chain is built from TRBV5-7 and TRBJ2-2, with 8 bases fitting TRBD2. TRBV5-7 is identified as an open reading frame with a role that is uncertain. This CDR3 has 14 amino acids. V lost 3 bases to trimming and J lost 7 bases; unmatched junction nucleotides: 5.

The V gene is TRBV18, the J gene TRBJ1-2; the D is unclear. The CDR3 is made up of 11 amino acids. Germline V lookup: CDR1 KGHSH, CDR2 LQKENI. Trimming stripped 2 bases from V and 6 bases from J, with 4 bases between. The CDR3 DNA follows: TGTGCCAGCTCACCAAAGAATGGCTACACCTTC. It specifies CASSPKNGYTF.

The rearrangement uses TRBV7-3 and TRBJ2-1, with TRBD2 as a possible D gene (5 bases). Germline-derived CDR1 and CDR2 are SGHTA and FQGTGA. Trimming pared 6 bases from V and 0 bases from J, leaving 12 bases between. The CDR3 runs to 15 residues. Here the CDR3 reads CASSDPGFSYNEQFF. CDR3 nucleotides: TGTGCCAGCAGTGACCCGGGGTTCTCCTACAATGAGCAGTTCTTC.

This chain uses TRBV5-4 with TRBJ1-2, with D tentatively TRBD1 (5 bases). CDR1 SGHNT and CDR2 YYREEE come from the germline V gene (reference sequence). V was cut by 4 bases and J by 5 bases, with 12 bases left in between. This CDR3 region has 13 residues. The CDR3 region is CASSPDSTYGYTF. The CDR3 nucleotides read TGTGCCAGCAGCCCCGACAGTACTTATGGCTACACCTTC.

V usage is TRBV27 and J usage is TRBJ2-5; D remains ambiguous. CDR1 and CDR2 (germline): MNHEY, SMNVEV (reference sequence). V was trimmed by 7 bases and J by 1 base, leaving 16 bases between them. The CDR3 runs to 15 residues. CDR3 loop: CASKDPTKPQETQYF. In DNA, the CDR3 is TGTGCCAGCAAGGACCCCACTAAACCCCAAGAGACCCAGTACTTC.

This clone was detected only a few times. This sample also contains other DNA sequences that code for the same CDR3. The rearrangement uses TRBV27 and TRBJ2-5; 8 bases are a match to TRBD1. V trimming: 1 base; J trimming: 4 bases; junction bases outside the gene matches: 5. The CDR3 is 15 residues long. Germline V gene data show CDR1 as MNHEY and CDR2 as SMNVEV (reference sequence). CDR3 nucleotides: TGTGCCAGCAGTTTATGGGCAGGGGGCGGAGAGACCCAGTACTTC. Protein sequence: CASSLWAGGGETQYF.

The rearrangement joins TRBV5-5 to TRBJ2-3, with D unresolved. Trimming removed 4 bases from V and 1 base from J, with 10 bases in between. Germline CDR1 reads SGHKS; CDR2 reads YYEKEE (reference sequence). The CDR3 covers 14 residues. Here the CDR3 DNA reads TGTGCCAGCAGCGAACGGCCGCGCACAGATACGCAGTATTTT. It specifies CASSERPRTDTQYF.

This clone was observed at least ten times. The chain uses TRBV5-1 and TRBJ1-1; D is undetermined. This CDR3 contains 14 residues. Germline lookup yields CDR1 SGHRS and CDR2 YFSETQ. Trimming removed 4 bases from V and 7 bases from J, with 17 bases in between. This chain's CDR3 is CASSPQTFRNEAFF. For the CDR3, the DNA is TGCGCCAGCAGCCCGCAGACATTCCGCAATGAAGCTTTCTTT.

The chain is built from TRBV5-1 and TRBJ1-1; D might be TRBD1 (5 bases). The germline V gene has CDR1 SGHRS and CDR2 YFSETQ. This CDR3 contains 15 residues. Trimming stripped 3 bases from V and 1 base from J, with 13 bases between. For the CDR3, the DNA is TGCGCCAGCAGCTGGGGGAGGAGCGGGAACACTGAAGCTTTCTTT. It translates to CASSWGRSGNTEAFF. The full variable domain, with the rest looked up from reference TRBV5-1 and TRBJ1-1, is KAGVTQTPRYLIKTRGQQVTLSCSPISGHRSVSWYQQTPGQGLQFLFEYFSETQRNKGNFPGRFSGRQFSNSRSEMNVSTLELGDSALYLCASSWGRSGNTEAFFGQGTRLTVV.

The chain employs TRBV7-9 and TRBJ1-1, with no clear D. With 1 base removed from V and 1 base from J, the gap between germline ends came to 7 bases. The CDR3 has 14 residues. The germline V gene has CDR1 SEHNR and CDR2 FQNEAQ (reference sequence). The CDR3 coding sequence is TGTGCCAGCAGCTTAGACAGACAGAACACTGAAGCTTTCTTT. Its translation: CASSLDRQNTEAFF.

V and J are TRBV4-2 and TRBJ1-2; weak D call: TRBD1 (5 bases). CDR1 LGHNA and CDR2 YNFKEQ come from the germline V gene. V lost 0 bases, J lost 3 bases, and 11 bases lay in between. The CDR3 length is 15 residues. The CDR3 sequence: CASSQDRQKHYGYTF. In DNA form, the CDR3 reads TGTGCCAGCAGCCAAGACCGACAGAAACACTATGGCTACACCTTC.

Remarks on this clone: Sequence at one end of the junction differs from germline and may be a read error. In DNA form, the CDR3 reads TGTGCCAGCAGCCTAGCGTTTACCTACGAGCAGTACTTC. Protein sequence: CASSLAFTYEQYF. The V gene is TRBV7-2, the J gene TRBJ2-7, with D maybe TRBD2 (6 bases). This CDR3 contains 13 residues. In germline, CDR1 is SGHTA, CDR2 FQGNSA.

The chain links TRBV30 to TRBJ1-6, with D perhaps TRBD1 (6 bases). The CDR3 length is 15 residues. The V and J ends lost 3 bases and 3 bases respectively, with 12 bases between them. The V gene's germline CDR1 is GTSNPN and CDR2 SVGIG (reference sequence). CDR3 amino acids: CAWRKGGLYNSPLHF. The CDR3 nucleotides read TGTGCCTGGAGGAAAGGGGGGCTCTATAATTCACCCCTCCACTTT.

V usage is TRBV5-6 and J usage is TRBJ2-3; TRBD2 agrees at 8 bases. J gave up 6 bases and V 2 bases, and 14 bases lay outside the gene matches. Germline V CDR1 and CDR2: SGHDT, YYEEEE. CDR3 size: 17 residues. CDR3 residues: CASSLGLAVGEVDTQYF. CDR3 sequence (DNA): TGTGCCAGCAGCTTAGGACTAGCCGTTGGGGAGGTTGATACGCAGTATTTT.

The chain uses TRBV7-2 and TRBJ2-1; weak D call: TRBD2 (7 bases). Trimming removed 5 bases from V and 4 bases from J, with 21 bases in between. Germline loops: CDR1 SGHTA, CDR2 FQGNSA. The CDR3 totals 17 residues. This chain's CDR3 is CASSLPLGAGQYNEQFF. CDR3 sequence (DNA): TGTGCCAGCAGCCTCCCCCTGGGAGCGGGACAATACAATGAGCAGTTCTTC.

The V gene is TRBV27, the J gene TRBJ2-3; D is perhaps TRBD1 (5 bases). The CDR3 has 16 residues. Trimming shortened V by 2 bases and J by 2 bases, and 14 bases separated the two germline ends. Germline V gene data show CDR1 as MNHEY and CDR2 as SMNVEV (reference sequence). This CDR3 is CASSLAPGRPTDTQYF. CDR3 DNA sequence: TGTGCCAGCAGTTTAGCCCCAGGGCGTCCCACAGATACGCAGTATTTT.

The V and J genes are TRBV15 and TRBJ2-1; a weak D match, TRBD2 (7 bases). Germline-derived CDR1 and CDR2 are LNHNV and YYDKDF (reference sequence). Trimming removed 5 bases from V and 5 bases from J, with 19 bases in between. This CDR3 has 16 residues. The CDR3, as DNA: TGTGCCACCAGCTTCCACGGGGGGCCGGGGAACAATGAGCAGTTCTTC. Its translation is CATSFHGGPGNNEQFF.

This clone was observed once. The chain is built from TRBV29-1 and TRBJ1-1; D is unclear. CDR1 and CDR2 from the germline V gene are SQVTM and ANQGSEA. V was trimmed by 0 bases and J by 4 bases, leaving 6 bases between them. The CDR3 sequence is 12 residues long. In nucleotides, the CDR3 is TGCAGCGTTGAAGATTGGGGCACTGAAGCTTTCTTT. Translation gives CSVEDWGTEAFF. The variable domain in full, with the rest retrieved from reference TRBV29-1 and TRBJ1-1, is SAVISQKPSRDICQRGTSLTIQCQVDSQVTMMFWYRQQPGQSLTLIATANQGSEATYESGFVIDKFPISRPNLTFSTLTVSNMSPEDSSIYLCSVEDWGTEAFFGQGTRLTVV.

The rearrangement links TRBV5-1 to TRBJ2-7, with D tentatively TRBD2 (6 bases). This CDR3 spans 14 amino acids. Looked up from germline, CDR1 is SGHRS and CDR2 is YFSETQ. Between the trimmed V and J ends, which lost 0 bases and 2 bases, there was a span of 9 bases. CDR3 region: CASSLVSGAYEQYF. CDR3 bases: TGCGCCAGCAGCTTGGTCTCGGGGGCCTACGAGCAGTACTTC.

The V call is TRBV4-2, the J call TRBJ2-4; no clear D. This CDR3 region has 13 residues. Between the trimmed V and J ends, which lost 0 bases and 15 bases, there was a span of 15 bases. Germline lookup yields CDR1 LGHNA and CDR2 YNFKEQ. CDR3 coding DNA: TGTGCCAGCAGCCAAGAAAGGGATAGTGGCACGTACTTC. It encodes CASSQERDSGTYF.

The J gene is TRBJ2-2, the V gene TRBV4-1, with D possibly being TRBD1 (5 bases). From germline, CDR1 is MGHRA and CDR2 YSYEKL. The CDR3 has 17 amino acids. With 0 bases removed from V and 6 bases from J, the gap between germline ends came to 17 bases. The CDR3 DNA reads TGCGCCAGCAGCCAAGATATCGTGACAGTAAGGTCCGGGGAGCTGTTTTTT. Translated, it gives CASSQDIVTVRSGELFF.

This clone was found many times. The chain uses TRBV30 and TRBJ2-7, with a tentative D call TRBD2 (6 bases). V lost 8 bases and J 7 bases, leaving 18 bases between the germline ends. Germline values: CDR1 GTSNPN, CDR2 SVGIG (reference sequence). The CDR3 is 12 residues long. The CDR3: CALLRRGGEQYF. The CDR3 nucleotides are TGTGCCCTTCTAAGGAGGGGCGGGGAGCAGTACTTC.

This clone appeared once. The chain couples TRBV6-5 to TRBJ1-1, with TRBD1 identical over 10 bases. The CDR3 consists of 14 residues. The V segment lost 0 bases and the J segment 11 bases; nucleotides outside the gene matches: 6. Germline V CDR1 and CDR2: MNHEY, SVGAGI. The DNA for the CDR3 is TGTGCCAGCAGTTACTCGGGGACAGGGGTGAGGGCTTTCTTT. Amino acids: CASSYSGTGVRAFF.